These T cell receptor beta chains were read from a single sample in a study of blood T cell repertoires in COVID-19. Profiled with immunoSEQ multiplex PCR; TCRdb holds only in-frame clones, not every one. The sample shows 110,000 to 150,000 clones, 65% to 85% of them seen only once. Material for sequencing was peripheral blood. The source of these receptors is an older woman with acute or convalescent COVID-19. CDR3s include the opening cysteine and the closing phenylalanine or tryptophan. The order of the fields is J gene, V gene, D gene, clone size, CDR3 protein, CDR3 DNA. D genes are given only for firm matches. Clone size is given for some rows only: seen once, a few or many times, or a class if the clone is expanded.

J gene: TRBJ2-7; V gene: TRBV9; D gene: -; clone size: -; CDR3 protein: CASSGEAYEQYF; CDR3 DNA: TGTGCCAGCAGCGGGGAGGCCTACGAGCAGTACTTC
J gene: TRBJ2-3; V gene: TRBV11-3; D gene: -; clone size: -; CDR3 protein: CASSLGQARTSTDTQYF; CDR3 DNA: TGTGCCAGCAGCTTAGGACAGGCCCGAACGAGCACAGATACGCAGTATTTT
J gene: TRBJ1-5; V gene: TRBV28; D gene: -; clone size: -; CDR3 protein: CASSLHMENNQPQHF; CDR3 DNA: TGTGCCAGCAGTTTACATATGGAGAACAATCAGCCCCAGCATTTT
J gene: TRBJ2-1; V gene: TRBV7-9; D gene: TRBD2; clone size: -; CDR3 protein: CASSLTSGRTNEQFF; CDR3 DNA: TGTGCCAGCAGCCTGACTAGCGGGAGAACCAATGAGCAGTTCTTC
J gene: TRBJ2-2; V gene: TRBV10-3; D gene: TRBD2; clone size: -; CDR3 protein: CATTGLAGVSTGELFF; CDR3 DNA: TGTGCCACCACTGGACTAGCGGGAGTTTCCACCGGGGAGCTGTTTTTT
J gene: TRBJ2-1; V gene: TRBV3-1/TRBV3-2; D gene: TRBD2; clone size: -; CDR3 protein: CASSQALAGTNNEQFF; CDR3 DNA: TGTGCCAGCAGCCAGGCCTTAGCGGGAACTAACAATGAGCAGTTCTTC
J gene: TRBJ1-2; V gene: TRBV6-1; D gene: TRBD1; clone size: -; CDR3 protein: CASSELTGGYGYTF; CDR3 DNA: TGTGCCAGCAGTGAACTGACAGGGGGCTATGGCTACACCTTC
J gene: TRBJ2-1; V gene: TRBV18; D gene: TRBD1; clone size: -; CDR3 protein: CASSLDRGNEQFF; CDR3 DNA: TGTGCCAGCTCCCTTGACAGGGGAAATGAGCAGTTCTTC
J gene: TRBJ1-5; V gene: TRBV6-5; D gene: -; clone size: -; CDR3 protein: CASSYSRPTEDQPQHF; CDR3 DNA: TGTGCCAGCAGTTACTCGAGACCGACAGAAGATCAGCCCCAGCATTTT
J gene: TRBJ2-1; V gene: TRBV10-3; D gene: -; clone size: few; CDR3 protein: CAISENNYEQFF; CDR3 DNA: TGTGCCATCAGTGAGAACAATTATGAGCAGTTCTTC
J gene: TRBJ1-5; V gene: TRBV19; D gene: -; clone size: -; CDR3 protein: CASRQSFYQPQHF; CDR3 DNA: TGTGCCAGTAGACAGAGTTTTTATCAGCCCCAGCATTTT
J gene: TRBJ1-5; V gene: TRBV12-5; D gene: -; clone size: few; CDR3 protein: CASGLDRDGNQPQHF; CDR3 DNA: TGTGCTAGTGGTTTGGACAGGGACGGCAATCAGCCCCAGCATTTT
J gene: TRBJ1-2; V gene: TRBV5-1; D gene: TRBD1; clone size: few; CDR3 protein: CASSLQGEYYGYTF; CDR3 DNA: TGCGCCAGCAGCTTGCAGGGGGAATACTATGGCTACACCTTC
J gene: TRBJ2-1; V gene: TRBV10-2; D gene: -; clone size: -; CDR3 protein: CASSDPSLIVYNEQFF; CDR3 DNA: TGCGCCAGCAGTGACCCCAGTCTGATCGTTTACAATGAGCAGTTCTTC
J gene: TRBJ1-2; V gene: TRBV6-6; D gene: -; clone size: -; CDR3 protein: CASNVRGVGGYTF; CDR3 DNA: TGTGCCAGCAACGTCCGGGGAGTAGGGGGCTACACCTTC
J gene: TRBJ1-2; V gene: TRBV7-9; D gene: -; clone size: few; CDR3 protein: CASSEIILANYGYTF; CDR3 DNA: TGTGCCAGCAGCGAAATCATACTAGCTAACTATGGCTACACCTTC
J gene: TRBJ2-3; V gene: TRBV19; D gene: TRBD2; clone size: once; CDR3 protein: CASSGGRLAGGTDTQYF; CDR3 DNA: TGTGCCAGTAGCGGGGGCAGGCTAGCGGGAGGAACAGATACGCAGTATTTT
J gene: TRBJ1-1; V gene: TRBV5-3; D gene: -; clone size: -; CDR3 protein: CARSCPKRGLRTEAFF; CDR3 DNA: TGTGCCAGAAGCTGCCCTAAGCGGGGTCTGAGGACTGAAGCTTTCTTT
J gene: TRBJ2-5; V gene: TRBV6-6; D gene: -; clone size: -; CDR3 protein: CASSLQETQYF; CDR3 DNA: TGTGCCAGCAGCCTCCAAGAGACCCAGTACTTC
J gene: TRBJ1-5; V gene: TRBV24-1; D gene: TRBD1; clone size: few; CDR3 protein: CATSDPPTGRFDQPQHF; CDR3 DNA: TGTGCCACCAGTGATCCCCCGACAGGGCGGTTTGATCAGCCCCAGCATTTT
J gene: TRBJ2-3; V gene: TRBV7-9; D gene: TRBD2; clone size: -; CDR3 protein: CASSRLAGEADTQYF; CDR3 DNA: TGTGCCAGCAGCCGACTAGCGGGAGAGGCAGATACGCAGTATTTT
J gene: TRBJ2-2; V gene: TRBV30; D gene: TRBD1; clone size: -; CDR3 protein: CAWTPDRDLGRELFF; CDR3 DNA: TGTGCCTGGACCCCTGACAGGGACCTTGGTAGGGAGCTGTTTTTT
J gene: TRBJ2-1; V gene: TRBV12-3/TRBV12-4; D gene: -; clone size: -; CDR3 protein: CASSLAGGGEQFF; CDR3 DNA: TGTGCCAGCAGTTTAGCGGGAGGAGGGGAGCAGTTCTTC
J gene: TRBJ2-1; V gene: TRBV5-6; D gene: TRBD2; clone size: few; CDR3 protein: CASSSGTRSREQFF; CDR3 DNA: TGTGCCAGCAGCTCCGGGACTAGGTCCCGGGAGCAGTTCTTC
J gene: TRBJ2-2; V gene: TRBV6-6; D gene: -; clone size: -; CDR3 protein: CASSYSVENTGELFF; CDR3 DNA: TGTGCCAGCAGTTACTCAGTAGAAAACACCGGGGAGCTGTTTTTT
J gene: TRBJ2-1; V gene: TRBV7-9; D gene: -; clone size: -; CDR3 protein: CASSSQFPAPLSHNEQFF; CDR3 DNA: TGTGCCAGCAGCTCTCAGTTTCCAGCGCCCCTATCCCACAATGAGCAGTTCTTC
J gene: TRBJ2-7; V gene: TRBV27; D gene: TRBD1; clone size: few; CDR3 protein: CASGRTGSSYEQYF; CDR3 DNA: TGTGCCAGCGGCCGGACAGGGAGCTCCTACGAGCAGTACTTC
J gene: TRBJ1-2; V gene: TRBV6-5; D gene: -; clone size: -; CDR3 protein: CASRHRAANYGYTF; CDR3 DNA: TGTGCCAGCAGGCACAGGGCAGCTAACTATGGCTACACCTTC
J gene: TRBJ2-1; V gene: TRBV6-6; D gene: TRBD1; clone size: -; CDR3 protein: CASSDRAGIYNEQFF; CDR3 DNA: TGTGCCAGCTCGGACAGGGCGGGGATCTACAATGAGCAGTTCTTC
J gene: TRBJ2-6; V gene: TRBV6-5; D gene: -; clone size: -; CDR3 protein: CASSYSRPSGANVLTF; CDR3 DNA: TGTGCCAGCAGTTATTCGCGCCCCTCTGGGGCCAACGTCCTGACTTTC
J gene: TRBJ1-2; V gene: TRBV6-5; D gene: -; clone size: -; CDR3 protein: CASSQGIYGYTF; CDR3 DNA: TGTGCCAGCAGTCAGGGGATCTATGGCTACACCTTC
J gene: TRBJ2-1; V gene: TRBV15; D gene: TRBD2; clone size: -; CDR3 protein: CATSRDFPGTSPMEDEQFF; CDR3 DNA: TGTGCCACCAGCAGAGATTTTCCCGGGACTAGCCCCATGGAGGATGAGCAGTTCTTC
J gene: TRBJ1-6; V gene: TRBV30; D gene: TRBD1; clone size: -; CDR3 protein: CAWSGDSLNSPLHF; CDR3 DNA: TGTGCCTGGAGTGGGGACAGCCTAAATTCACCCCTCCACTTT
J gene: TRBJ2-7; V gene: TRBV11-1; D gene: TRBD1; clone size: -; CDR3 protein: CASSSRDRGSYEQYF; CDR3 DNA: TGTGCCAGCAGCTCCCGGGACAGGGGATCCTACGAGCAGTACTTC
J gene: TRBJ2-7; V gene: TRBV6-1; D gene: TRBD2; clone size: few; CDR3 protein: CASSEAAGGVYEQYF; CDR3 DNA: TGTGCCAGCAGTGAGGCAGCGGGAGGGGTCTACGAGCAGTACTTC
J gene: TRBJ1-1; V gene: TRBV2; D gene: -; clone size: -; CDR3 protein: CASSFRGSHTEAFF; CDR3 DNA: TGTGCCAGCAGTTTTAGGGGTTCGCACACTGAAGCTTTCTTT
J gene: TRBJ2-1; V gene: TRBV5-1; D gene: -; clone size: -; CDR3 protein: CASSPHSSYNEQFF; CDR3 DNA: TGCGCCAGCAGCCCTCATAGCTCCTACAATGAGCAGTTCTTC
J gene: TRBJ1-5; V gene: TRBV4-1; D gene: -; clone size: once; CDR3 protein: CASSQVLGQAQHF; CDR3 DNA: TGCGCCAGCAGCCAGGTTCTCGGCCAGGCCCAGCATTTT
J gene: TRBJ2-7; V gene: TRBV11-2; D gene: -; clone size: -; CDR3 protein: CASSFPRTLDEQYF; CDR3 DNA: TGTGCCAGCAGCTTCCCCAGGACTCTTGACGAGCAGTACTTC
J gene: TRBJ2-3; V gene: TRBV20-1; D gene: -; clone size: once; CDR3 protein: CSTPVDTQYF; CDR3 DNA: TGCAGTACTCCGGTGGATACGCAGTATTTT
J gene: TRBJ2-1; V gene: TRBV7-9; D gene: TRBD2; clone size: -; CDR3 protein: CASSPLPGGHNEQFF; CDR3 DNA: TGTGCCAGCAGCCCCCTACCGGGAGGGCATAATGAGCAGTTCTTC
J gene: TRBJ1-3; V gene: TRBV4-2; D gene: -; clone size: -; CDR3 protein: CASREGAGSGNTIYF; CDR3 DNA: TGTGCCAGCAGGGAAGGGGCTGGCTCTGGAAACACCATATATTTT
J gene: TRBJ1-1; V gene: TRBV5-6; D gene: -; clone size: -; CDR3 protein: CASSLQQGMGTEAFF; CDR3 DNA: TGTGCCAGCAGCTTGCAACAGGGAATGGGCACTGAAGCTTTCTTT
J gene: TRBJ2-6; V gene: TRBV29-1; D gene: -; clone size: -; CDR3 protein: CSVEDGPSSGANVLTF; CDR3 DNA: TGCAGCGTTGAAGATGGGCCGAGCTCTGGGGCCAACGTCCTGACTTTC
J gene: TRBJ1-6; V gene: TRBV28; D gene: TRBD1; clone size: -; CDR3 protein: CASSSAGTGLEPLHF; CDR3 DNA: TGTGCCAGCAGTTCGGCCGGGACAGGGCTGGAACCCCTCCACTTT
J gene: TRBJ2-1; V gene: TRBV19; D gene: TRBD2; clone size: -; CDR3 protein: CASSIIRGGPYNEQFF; CDR3 DNA: TGTGCCAGTAGTATTATTAGGGGAGGGCCCTACAATGAGCAGTTCTTC
J gene: TRBJ2-3; V gene: TRBV28; D gene: -; clone size: -; CDR3 protein: CASKWRRWPDTQYF; CDR3 DNA: TGTGCCAGTAAGTGGCGGAGATGGCCAGATACGCAGTATTTT
J gene: TRBJ2-7; V gene: TRBV28; D gene: -; clone size: -; CDR3 protein: CASSPGFYEQYF; CDR3 DNA: TGTGCCAGCAGTCCAGGGTTCTACGAGCAGTACTTC
J gene: TRBJ2-1; V gene: TRBV7-9; D gene: -; clone size: -; CDR3 protein: CASSFSQKQFF; CDR3 DNA: TGTGCCAGCAGCTTTTCCCAAAAGCAGTTCTTC